This T cell receptor (beta chain) was captured in a study of yellow fever vaccine responses in identical twins. Details on this clonotype: The antigen is unknown.

TCRdb analysed the RT-PCR reads with MiXCR anew, one entry per CDR3 protein. Among roughly 2,700 distinct CDR3 sequences, about nine tenths were seen once, and the ten largest hold more than 1.5%. From germline, CDR1 is SNHLY and CDR2 FYNNEI. Losses at the gene ends were 2 bases for V and 9 bases for J; bases not matched to a gene: 8. This CDR3 contains 15 residues. Overall study results and limits: On the reported evidence, twins' vaccine T cell responses seemed partly convergent and partly personalized.

The chain recombines TRBV2 with TRBJ2-1; 9 bases are a match to TRBD2. The specimen comprised T cells from blood (PBMCs), unsorted or a sorted subset (not recorded which), sampled before or after yellow fever vaccination (not recorded which). This sequence was found in a female donor who received the yellow fever vaccine. CDR3 DNA: TGTGCCAGCAGTGAACCGAGCGGGGGGCTTGGTGAGCAGTTCTTC. This translates into CASSEPSGGLGEQFF.